This record concerns one T cell receptor (beta chain) sequence. The data are from a study of T cells in Graves' hyperthyroidism and ophthalmopathy. Regions amplified from RNA transcripts were the TCR beta CDR3 regions. TCR CDR3 underwent first-round RT-PCR with the HTBI primer set. TCRdb reanalysed the multiplex PCR reads using MiXCR and keeps one entry per CDR3 protein. The data contain about 690,000 distinct CDR3 sequences, roughly 17% of them seen just once; the ten biggest clones take up about 14%. CDR3 length equals 17 residues. CDR1 and CDR2 (germline): LGHNA, YSLEER. Trimming shortened V by 0 bases and J by 5 bases, and 16 bases separated the two germline ends.

The chain couples TRBV4-3 to TRBJ2-2; a weak D match, TRBD1 (5 bases). The TCR originated in a man aged 45-65 years with Graves' hyperthyroidism. Sequencing used blood. Written as DNA, the CDR3 is TGCGCCAGCAGCCAAGATAGGAAGGGGATGGTAACCGGGGAGCTGTTTTTT. This codes for CASSQDRKGMVTGELFF.